This section outlines one TCR beta chain sequence together with its context. The antigen is unknown. This specimen comes from a study of Graves' ophthalmopathy and Graves' hyperthyroidism. Study results and caveats: Thyroid clonotypes that were expanded above 0.001 frequency mostly also appeared in blood.

V was shortened by 4 bases and J by 8 bases, with 17 bases between the two germline ends. This CDR3 has 14 residues. CDR1 MDHEN and CDR2 SYDVKM come from the germline V gene. The authors amplified TCR beta CDR3 regions from RNA transcripts. A first-round RT-PCR used HTBI primers, followed by a second-round multiplex PCR. TCRdb re-derived calls from the multiplex PCR reads in MiXCR, one entry per CDR3 protein. The sample has 300,000 to 500,000 distinct CDR3 sequences; 15% are singletons. V and J are TRBV28 and TRBJ1-1; D is unclear. Sequencing input: peripheral blood. The receptor was derived from a young woman with stable Graves' hyperthyroidism. Here the CDR3 reads CASSWGNTHNEAFF. DNA of the CDR3: TGTGCCAGCAGTTGGGGAAATACTCATAACGAAGCTTTCTTT.